The 32 T cell receptor beta chains in this list originate from one sample, sequenced in a study of naive and memory T cell subsets. Overall study findings and caveats: A few larger clonotypes appeared in naive repertoires, especially CD8, possibly memory cells re-expressing CD45RA.

Which antigens these TCRs recognize remains unknown. Both TRBC1 and TRBC2 were covered by a beta constant-region primer of two equimolar oligonucleotides. Four rounds of PCR amplified the ligated cDNA using nested alpha and beta constant-region primers plus SP2. TCRdb processed the UMI-ligation and nested PCR reads anew with MiXCR; each CDR3 protein has one entry. In the table there are around 140,000 distinct CDR3 sequences, 22% of which are singletons. The material sequenced was naive CD4+ T cells from blood. These TCRs come from a human donor in good health.

This clonotype was recorded a few times. V is TRBV30 and J is TRBJ2-5; D is ambiguous. The CDR3 runs to 12 residues. Trimming cost V 0 bases and J 5 bases, with 7 bases left between them. CDR1 and CDR2 from the germline V gene are GTSNPN and SVGIG (reference sequence). CDR3 bases: TGTGCCTGGAGTGTACTGGGGGAGACCCAGTACTTC. Protein sequence: CAWSVLGETQYF.

V gene TRBV4-1 combines with J gene TRBJ2-7, with TRBD1 as a possible D gene (6 bases). The CDR3 has 16 amino acids. Trimming pared 6 bases from V and 2 bases from J, leaving 20 bases between. Germline-derived CDR1 and CDR2 are MGHRA and YSYEKL. CDR3 sequence: CASSHPGQSYPYEQYF. The CDR3 DNA reads TGCGCCAGCAGTCATCCCGGACAGTCCTACCCCTACGAGCAGTACTTC.

The genes are TRBV12-3 or TRBV12-4 and TRBJ1-1; no clear D gene. The CDR3 covers 12 residues. Deletions cut 7 bases from V and 0 bases from J, with 6 bases between. The CDR3 is CASTVLNTEAFF. CDR3 DNA: TGTGCCAGCACCGTGCTGAACACTGAAGCTTTCTTT.

This clonotype appeared a few times. This chain joins TRBV28 and TRBJ2-1, with D perhaps TRBD1 or TRBD2 (5 bases each). This CDR3 contains 15 residues. Germline V gene data show CDR1 as MDHEN and CDR2 as SYDVKM. The germline V and J ends were trimmed by 5 bases and 2 bases, with 13 bases remaining between them. The CDR3 here is CASSTPGAAYNEQFF. CDR3 nucleotides: TGTGCCAGCAGTACCCCCGGGGCAGCCTACAATGAGCAGTTCTTC. Based on the CDR3 plus reference TRBV28 and TRBJ2-1, the full variable domain is DVKVTQSSRYLVKRTGEKVFLECVQDMDHENMFWYRQDPGLGLRLIYFSYDVKMKEKGDIPEGYSVSREKKERFSLILESASTNQTSMYLCASSTPGAAYNEQFFGPGTRLTVL.

There are a few counts of this clonotype. The rearrangement joins TRBV12-3 or TRBV12-4 to TRBJ2-1; D possibly corresponds to TRBD1 (6 bases). The CDR3 runs to 16 residues. The V gene lost 7 bases and the J gene lost 3 bases, with 19 bases spanning the gap. The CDR3 spells CASKQAAQGLYNEQFF. The CDR3 coding sequence is TGTGCCAGCAAACAAGCGGCACAGGGCCTCTACAATGAGCAGTTCTTC.

This clonotype was counted at least ten times. V is TRBV2 and J is TRBJ2-1, with TRBD1 identical over 8 bases. This CDR3 is built from 15 residues. J was trimmed by 3 bases and V by 6 bases; bases with no gene match: 7. Germline values: CDR1 SNHLY, CDR2 FYNNEI. The CDR3 nucleotides are TGTGCCAGCAGGCTAGGAGGGACAGGCTACAATGAGCAGTTCTTC. Translation gives CASRLGGTGYNEQFF.

This clonotype was seen more than once but under ten times. The chain combines TRBV18 with TRBJ2-7; D not resolved. Trimming pared 0 bases from V and 2 bases from J, leaving 11 bases between. This CDR3 is 15 amino acids long. Per germline, CDR1 KGHSH and CDR2 LQKENI. CDR3 sequence (DNA): TGTGCCAGCTCACCACCGGCAAGGGCCACCTACGAGCAGTACTTC. Residues: CASSPPARATYEQYF.

V usage is TRBV29-1 and J usage is TRBJ2-7, with a weak D call TRBD1 (6 bases). This CDR3 has 12 residues. In germline, CDR1 is SQVTM, CDR2 ANQGSEA. V lost 4 bases and J 2 bases, leaving 9 bases between the germline ends. The CDR3 spells CSVGQVTYEQYF. The DNA for the CDR3 is TGCAGCGTTGGACAGGTTACCTACGAGCAGTACTTC.

The chain employs TRBV6-1 and TRBJ1-2; the D gene is possibly TRBD1 (5 bases). Germline V gives CDR1 MNHNS, CDR2 SASEGT. The CDR3 has 15 residues. V lost 7 bases to trimming and J lost 4 bases, with 19 bases between them. The DNA for the CDR3 is TGTGCCAGCATTCCCGGGGCCGGGGGGTTCTATGGCTACACCTTC. Translating it yields CASIPGAGGFYGYTF.

This clonotype appeared a few times. The genes are TRBV6-1 and TRBJ2-3, with 12 bases that match TRBD2. With 4 bases clipped from V and 4 bases from J, the junction kept 9 bases outside the gene matches. In germline, CDR1 is MNHNS, CDR2 SASEGT. The CDR3 has 17 residues. CDR3 DNA: TGTGCCAGCAGTGGAGAGACTAGCGGGAGTAGTTCAGATACGCAGTATTTT. This encodes CASSGETSGSSSDTQYF.

The chain uses TRBV7-2 and TRBJ2-1; TRBD2 aligns across 11 bases. There are 19 residues in the CDR3. Germline values: CDR1 SGHTA, CDR2 FQGNSA. J lost 9 bases, V lost 2 bases, and 18 bases had no gene match. The CDR3 DNA follows: TGTGCCAGCAGCTTAAGGGCATGGGTAGCGGGAGGGCCCCAGGGTGAGCAGTTCTTC. Encoded protein: CASSLRAWVAGGPQGEQFF.

This clonotype was counted ten times or more. The chain has TRBV29-1 and TRBJ2-7; 9 bases line up with TRBD1. Germline assignment: CDR1 SQVTM and CDR2 ANQGSEA. The length of the CDR3 is 14 residues. Unmatched junction bases numbered 8, after V lost 3 bases and J lost 5 bases. CDR3: CSVEPGQGRHEQYF. In DNA, the CDR3 is TGCAGCGTTGAGCCGGGACAGGGACGACACGAGCAGTACTTC.

This clonotype was seen more than once but under ten times. The CDR3 region is CASSQGVPGNYEQYF. The CDR3 nucleotides read TGCGCCAGCAGCCAAGGGGTACCAGGAAACTACGAGCAGTACTTC. This chain uses TRBV4-3 with TRBJ2-7; D gene ambiguous. The ends were cut back, 1 base at V and 3 bases at J, with 13 bases in the middle. The CDR3 length is 15 residues. Looked up from germline, CDR1 is LGHNA and CDR2 is YSLEER.

The chain combines TRBV6-2 or TRBV6-3 with TRBJ2-7; 10 bases fit TRBD2. Per germline, CDR1 MNHEY and CDR2 SVGEGT. V was pared by 4 bases and J by 7 bases, with 10 bases of the junction left unmatched. The CDR3 is made up of 15 amino acids. The CDR3 DNA sequence: TGTGCCAGCAGTTTCAAAGCGGGAGGGCCGGCTGAGCAGTACTTC. It translates to CASSFKAGGPAEQYF.

This clonotype showed up just a few times. At one end, the junction sequence differs from germline, possibly due to a read error. Here the CDR3 reads CASSRPGTNEQFF. The CDR3 DNA sequence: TGTGCTAGCAGCCGACCAGGAACCAATGAGCAGTTCTTC. The rearrangement links TRBV7-7 to TRBJ2-1; no definite D call. Germline V gene data show CDR1 as SSHAT and CDR2 as FNYEAQ (reference sequence). The CDR3 has 13 residues.

The chain uses TRBV28 and TRBJ2-7, with D possibly TRBD2 on 6 matching bases. CDR1 and CDR2 from the germline V gene are MDHEN and SYDVKM. Trimming removed 1 base at V and 7 bases at J, with 20 bases between. This CDR3 is 16 amino acids long. In nucleotides, the CDR3 is TGTGCCAGCAGTTTATCTGTTTGGCAGTCGGGGGTGGAGCAGTACTTC. Encoded protein: CASSLSVWQSGVEQYF.

The V call is TRBV28, the J call TRBJ2-7; the D is unclear. Germline V gene lookup returns CDR1 MDHEN and CDR2 SYDVKM. The CDR3 runs to 16 residues. The V end was cut by 7 bases, the J end by 0 bases, with 19 bases between. The CDR3 protein is CASIPSGSESSYEQYF. In DNA form, the CDR3 reads TGTGCCAGCATTCCATCGGGCAGCGAGAGCTCCTACGAGCAGTACTTC.

This clonotype appeared many times. V usage is TRBV20-1 and J usage is TRBJ2-5; TRBD2 agrees at 16 bases. Germline CDR1 and CDR2: DFQATT and SNEGSKA (reference sequence). Trimming removed 3 bases from V and 4 bases from J; junction bases left unmatched: 5. CDR3 length: 16 residues. CDR3 amino acids: CSARGTSGRDRETQYF. CDR3 in DNA: TGCAGTGCTAGGGGGACTAGCGGGAGGGACCGAGAGACCCAGTACTTC.

The CDR3 sequence is CASSEVRRLNTEAFF. Written as DNA, the CDR3 is TGTGCCAGCAGTGAAGTTCGTCGCTTGAACACTGAAGCTTTCTTT. The rearrangement uses TRBV2 and TRBJ1-1; D unclear. Germline V gene lookup returns CDR1 SNHLY and CDR2 FYNNEI. The CDR3 spans 15 residues. V lost 1 base and J lost 0, with 9 bases in between.

The rearrangement uses TRBV18 and TRBJ1-4; 8 bases line up with TRBD1. The length of the CDR3 is 13 residues. In germline, CDR1 is KGHSH, CDR2 LQKENI. V dropped 4 bases and J dropped 8; count of bases not matched to a gene: 3. The CDR3 bases are TGTGCCAGCTCACTCCCAGGGGGCGAAAAACTGTTTTTT. Protein: CASSLPGGEKLFF.

The genes are TRBV24-1 and TRBJ1-5; D is uncertain. With 6 bases removed from V and 7 bases from J, the gap between germline ends came to 9 bases. This CDR3 is built from 12 residues. Germline CDR1 reads KGHDR; CDR2 reads SFDVKD. The CDR3 spells CATSLGPQPQHF. As DNA, the CDR3 is TGTGCCACCAGTCTTGGCCCACAGCCCCAGCATTTT.

This clonotype was counted a few times. The chain links TRBV29-1 to TRBJ1-2; no definite D call. Germline V gene lookup returns CDR1 SQVTM and CDR2 ANQGSEA. V was cut by 6 bases and J by 8 bases, with 13 bases left in between. The CDR3 spans 11 residues. The CDR3 coding sequence is TGCAGCGTGGATAGAAATTTGGGCTACACCTTC. Encoded protein: CSVDRNLGYTF.

This clonotype was observed many times. J is TRBJ2-5 and V is TRBV7-8; 9 bases are a match to TRBD1. This CDR3 is 14 amino acids long. Trimming cost V 5 bases and J 7 bases; bases outside gene matches: 8. The germline gives CDR1 SGHVS, CDR2 FQNEAQ. The CDR3 DNA is TGTGCCAGCAGCCCAGGACAGGGGAGCGTGACCCAGTACTTC. Translating gives CASSPGQGSVTQYF.

The J gene is TRBJ1-2, the V gene TRBV3-1; D ambiguous. CDR1 and CDR2 from the germline V gene are LGHDT and YNNKEL (reference sequence). This CDR3 contains 12 residues. The V gene lost 3 bases and the J gene lost 6 bases, with 8 bases spanning the gap. The CDR3 loop is CASSQFEDGYTF. CDR3 nucleotide sequence: TGTGCCAGCAGCCAGTTTGAGGATGGCTACACCTTC.

This sequence joins TRBV30 and TRBJ2-6; possibly TRBD1 for D (5 bases). The CDR3 totals 20 residues. CDR1 GTSNPN and CDR2 SVGIG come from the germline V gene (reference sequence). With 0 bases removed from V and 1 base from J, the gap between germline ends came to 22 bases. The CDR3 region has the DNA TGTGCCTGGAGTGTATTAGTGAGACAAGGGGTTCGGTCTGGGGCCAACGTCCTGACTTTC. This gives the protein CAWSVLVRQGVRSGANVLTF.

The chain recombines TRBV6-5 with TRBJ2-7, with TRBD1 matching over 9 bases. This CDR3 region has 16 residues. CDR1 MNHEY and CDR2 SVGAGI come from the germline V gene. V dropped 6 bases and J dropped 1; count of bases not matched to a gene: 10. CDR3 in amino acids: CASSPPLGQGSYEQYF. CDR3 nucleotides: TGTGCCAGCAGCCCTCCTCTGGGACAGGGTTCCTACGAGCAGTACTTC.

V and J are TRBV20-1 and TRBJ1-5, with D possibly TRBD1 on 5 matching bases. The CDR3 covers 12 residues. Germline V gene data show CDR1 as DFQATT and CDR2 as SNEGSKA (reference sequence). V was clipped by 5 bases and J by 5 bases, with 10 bases between them. CDR3 coding DNA: TGCAGTGCTGGACACCTAGATCAGCCCCAGCATTTT. Translating it yields CSAGHLDQPQHF.

On this clonotype itself: An end of the junction does not agree with germline; a read error may underlie this. The chain combines TRBV2 with TRBJ2-1; D could derive from TRBD1 or TRBD2 (5 bases each). Germline V lookup: CDR1 SNHLY, CDR2 FYNNEI. CDR3 length equals 14 residues. The CDR3 is CASRGTPSYNEQFF. CDR3 sequence (DNA): TGTGCTAGCAGAGGGACCCCCTCCTACAATGAGCAGTTCTTC. Complete variable domain (other parts from reference TRBV2 and TRBJ2-1): EPEVTQTPSHQVTQMGQEVILRCVPISNHLYFYWYRQILGQKVEFLVSFYNNEISEKSEIFDDQFSVERPDGSNFTLKIRSTKLEDSAMYFCASRGTPSYNEQFFGPGTRLTVL.

This rearrangement joins TRBV3-1 to TRBJ2-7, with D unresolved. Germline lookup yields CDR1 LGHDT and CDR2 YNNKEL (reference sequence). Trimming removed 0 bases at V and 2 bases at J, with 11 bases between. The CDR3 runs to 15 residues. The CDR3 loop reads CASSQDSAEPYEQYF. CDR3 DNA sequence: TGTGCCAGCAGCCAAGATTCGGCAGAGCCCTACGAGCAGTACTTC.

Ten or more counts support this clonotype. The V call is TRBV28, the J call TRBJ2-3; D not certain. CDR3 length equals 13 residues. CDR1 and CDR2 (germline): MDHEN, SYDVKM. V dropped 6 bases and J dropped 6 bases, with 13 bases sitting between them. The CDR3 DNA reads TGTGCCAGCAGCCCTCCGGGCCCCGATACGCAGTATTTT. This sequence encodes CASSPPGPDTQYF.

This clonotype was seen more than once but under ten times. The CDR3 DNA sequence: TGCGCCAGCAGCTTGGGGTTAGCGGGAGTCTCCTACAATGAGCAGTTCTTC. Translated: CASSLGLAGVSYNEQFF. V and J are TRBV5-1 and TRBJ2-1; 9 nucleotides line up with TRBD2. Germline V CDR1 and CDR2: SGHRS, YFSETQ. CDR3 length: 17 residues. V dropped 0 bases and J dropped 0; count of bases not matched to a gene: 4. The full variable domain, in which reference TRBV5-1 and TRBJ2-1 provide the parts outside the CDR3, is KAGVTQTPRYLIKTRGQQVTLSCSPISGHRSVSWYQQTPGQGLQFLFEYFSETQRNKGNFPGRFSGRQFSNSRSEMNVSTLELGDSALYLCASSLGLAGVSYNEQFFGPGTRLTVL.

V gene TRBV6-6 combines with J gene TRBJ2-5; tentatively, D is TRBD1 (5 bases). From germline, CDR1 is MNHNY and CDR2 SVGAGI (reference sequence). V was clipped by 3 bases and J by 6 bases, with 11 bases between them. This CDR3 has 13 amino acids. The CDR3 DNA reads TGTGCCAGCAGTTATCAGGCAGGGAAGACCCAGTACTTC. Protein: CASSYQAGKTQYF.